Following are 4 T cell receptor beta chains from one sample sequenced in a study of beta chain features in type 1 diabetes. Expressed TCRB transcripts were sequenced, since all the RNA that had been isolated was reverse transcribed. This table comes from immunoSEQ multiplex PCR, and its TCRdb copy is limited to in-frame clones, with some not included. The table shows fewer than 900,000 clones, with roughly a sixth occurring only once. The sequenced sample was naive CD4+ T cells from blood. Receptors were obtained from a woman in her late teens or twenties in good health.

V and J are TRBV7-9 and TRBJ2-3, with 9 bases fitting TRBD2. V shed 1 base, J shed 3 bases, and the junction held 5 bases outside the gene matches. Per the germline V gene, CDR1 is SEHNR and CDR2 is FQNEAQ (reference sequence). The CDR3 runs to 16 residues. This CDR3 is CASSLGAGGWTDTQYF. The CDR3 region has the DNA TGTGCCAGCAGCTTAGGCGCGGGAGGGTGGACAGATACGCAGTATTTT.

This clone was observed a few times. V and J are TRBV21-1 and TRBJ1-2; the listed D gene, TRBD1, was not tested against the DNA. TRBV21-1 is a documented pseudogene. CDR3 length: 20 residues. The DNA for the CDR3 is TGTGCCAGCAGCATTCCCGGGACAGGTATAACTGTTAGTGAAGGTTATGGCTACACCTTC. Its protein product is CASSIPGTGITVSEGYGYTF.

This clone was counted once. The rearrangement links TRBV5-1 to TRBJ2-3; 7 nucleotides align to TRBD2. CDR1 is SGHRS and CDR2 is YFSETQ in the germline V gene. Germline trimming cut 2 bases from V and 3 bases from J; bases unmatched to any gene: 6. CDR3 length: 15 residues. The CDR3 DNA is TGCGCCAGCAGCTTCTGGACTAGTAAAACAGATACGCAGTATTTT. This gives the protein CASSFWTSKTDTQYF.

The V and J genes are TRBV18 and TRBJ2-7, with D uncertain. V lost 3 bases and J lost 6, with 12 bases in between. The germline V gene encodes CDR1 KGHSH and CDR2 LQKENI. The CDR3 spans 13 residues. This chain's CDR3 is CASSPVAETEQYF. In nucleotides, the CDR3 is TGTGCCAGCTCACCTGTGGCCGAAACCGAGCAGTACTTC.